This T cell receptor (beta chain) derives from a study of alternative splicing in chronic myeloid leukemia remission (dated by TCRdb to about 2020). About the study as a whole: RNA sequencing was used to profile peripheral blood taken from chronic-phase CML patients both at diagnosis and at remission, and those profiles were then compared against healthy donors. The median age was around 53 years at diagnosis and 56 to 60 at remission, while healthy controls had a median age of approximately 40. The French Persistem study supplied nine CML samples, of which seven were diagnostic and two were matched remission samples. Eight or nine diagnostic specimens, together with matched remission specimens, were obtained from the RESIST (imatinib), ENESTxtnd (nilotinib) and PINNACLE (nilotinib plus pegylated interferon) trials. In terms of female/male counts, the diagnosis samples were 11/5, the remission samples were 8/3 and the controls were 2/4. Trizol was used to extract total RNA from peripheral blood mononuclear cells of the diagnosis, remission and control samples. The diagnostic specimens from the trials consisted of total leukocytes from peripheral blood collected in EDTA.

The investigation overall reported the following: At remission, blood cell composition was reshaped to resemble that of the lymphoid cell-enriched normal controls. Strong differences in blood cell composition were observed between timepoints, with a shift from myeloid progenitor enrichment at diagnosis to mature lymphoid enrichment at remission.

Including the terminal cysteine and phenylalanine, the CDR3 comprises 15 residues. The DNA is not on file. CDR1 and CDR2, looked up from the germline V gene, are SGHRS and YFSETQ. The time point label for this specimen denotes: chronic-phase CML before TKI therapy (screening/day 1). The patient cohort comprised more than 15 CML patients, with matched post-remission samples retrieved for a subset of them. As to this clonotype: There is no known antigen for this receptor.

Libraries were constructed by bulk RNA-seq. The TruSeq Stranded RNA sample prep kit was used to generate libraries of poly-A-enriched mRNA from an input of about 1,000 ng total RNA. Paired-end sequencing was carried out on a HiSeq 2500, and each sample was sequenced in triplicate. A read length of 125 nucleotides per mate was used for RNA-seq. As for the original processing: Reads were trimmed and aligned to hg38 using STAR v2.7, and quality control was performed with FASTQC, RSeQC and multiqc. Salmon 0.14.1 was used to quantify gene expression levels as transcripts per million (TPM). Principal component analysis suggested that transcriptomic profiles were not driven by trial, library batch, sequencing batch, treatment regimen or sex. Following TCRdb reprocessing, every CDR3 protein sequence forms one entry, and DNA is not provided. The V and J calls follow TCRdb's processing rather than the paper's. Within this sample are hundreds of distinct CDR3 sequences, with 95% to 98% of them counted one time only. The ten largest clonotypes hold less than 4.5% of the sample.

This clonotype originated in an adult with chronic myeloid leukemia. Sequencing used PBMCs or total blood leukocytes (not recorded which), obtained at diagnosis. The rearrangement joined TRBV5-1 to TRBJ1-4; TCRdb proposes TRBD1, but this gene call is untestable without DNA. CDR3 reads: CASTETGATNEKLFF.